Listed below are T cell receptor beta chains from one sample, sequenced in a study of somatic mutations in cytotoxic T cells in rheumatoid arthritis. Sequencing was performed with immunoSEQ multiplex PCR; in TCRdb, only in-frame clones are kept and a portion is missing. The sample holds about 23,000 clones, approximately 80% seen once. Sequencing was carried out using CD8+ T cells sorted from blood. The receptors derive from an adult with rheumatoid arthritis. Each CDR3 is given with its conserved first and last residue. D genes are given only for firm matches. Some rows have no size entry. The others give once, few or many, or a class for an expanded clone.

CDR3nt: TGTGCCAGCAGCCCGACAGGGTTCGACTATGGCTACACCTTC; CDR3aa: CASSPTGFDYGYTF; abundance: NA; j_gene: TRBJ1-2; v_gene: TRBV9; d_gene: TRBD1
CDR3nt: TGTGCCAGCAGCTTGGGGGGTGGTCGGCTAGGCTATGGCTACACCTTC; CDR3aa: CASSLGGGRLGYGYTF; abundance: NA; j_gene: TRBJ1-2; v_gene: TRBV7-6; d_gene: NA
CDR3nt: TGTGCCAGCAGCTTGGGAACCGCTGAAAGCTCTGGAAACACCATATATTTT; CDR3aa: CASSLGTAESSGNTIYF; abundance: NA; j_gene: TRBJ1-3; v_gene: TRBV7-6; d_gene: NA
CDR3nt: TGTGCCAGCAGCTTAGTGGCTAGCGGGGGCGAGCAGTACTTC; CDR3aa: CASSLVASGGEQYF; abundance: NA; j_gene: TRBJ2-7; v_gene: TRBV7-8; d_gene: TRBD2
CDR3nt: TGTGCCAGCAGTGGGGGTAGCGGGGACACAGATACGCAGTATTTT; CDR3aa: CASSGGSGDTDTQYF; abundance: once; j_gene: TRBJ2-3; v_gene: TRBV6-4; d_gene: TRBD2
CDR3nt: TGTGCCAGCAGCGCTAGCGGCTCCTACAATGAGCAGTTCTTC; CDR3aa: CASSASGSYNEQFF; abundance: NA; j_gene: TRBJ2-1; v_gene: TRBV6-4; d_gene: TRBD2
CDR3nt: TGTGCCAGCAGTTACAGACTAGCGGGGGGGCACAAAAACATTCAGTACTTC; CDR3aa: CASSYRLAGGHKNIQYF; abundance: NA; j_gene: TRBJ2-4; v_gene: TRBV5-4; d_gene: TRBD2
CDR3nt: TGTGCCAGCAGCCCACGGAGGGGGGTTGGCTACACCTTC; CDR3aa: CASSPRRGVGYTF; abundance: NA; j_gene: TRBJ1-2; v_gene: TRBV11-2; d_gene: NA
CDR3nt: TGTGCCAGCAGTGAATTGATGCAGGCAAACACCGGGGAGCTGTTTTTT; CDR3aa: CASSELMQANTGELFF; abundance: NA; j_gene: TRBJ2-2; v_gene: TRBV25-1; d_gene: NA
CDR3nt: TGCGCCAGCAGTACGTGGGACACTGAAGCTTTCTTT; CDR3aa: CASSTWDTEAFF; abundance: few; j_gene: TRBJ1-1; v_gene: TRBV10-1; d_gene: NA
CDR3nt: TGTGCCAGCAGCTTGGCGACAGGGGAGGAAGAGACCCAGTACTTC; CDR3aa: CASSLATGEEETQYF; abundance: NA; j_gene: TRBJ2-5; v_gene: TRBV7-9; d_gene: TRBD1
CDR3nt: TGTGCCAGCAGCTTAGAGGGCGGGGCGAACACCGGGGAGCTGTTTTTT; CDR3aa: CASSLEGGANTGELFF; abundance: once; j_gene: TRBJ2-2; v_gene: TRBV7-9; d_gene: NA
CDR3nt: TGTGCCAGCAGCTTAGGGACCAAGTTTGATGAGCAGTTCTTC; CDR3aa: CASSLGTKFDEQFF; abundance: NA; j_gene: TRBJ2-1; v_gene: TRBV11-2; d_gene: NA
CDR3nt: TGTGCCAGCAGCTTGGAGACAGGGGGTGACCCCCCCGAGCAGTACTTC; CDR3aa: CASSLETGGDPPEQYF; abundance: NA; j_gene: TRBJ2-7; v_gene: TRBV5-4; d_gene: TRBD1
CDR3nt: TGTGCCAGCAGAATCTCAGATACGCAGTATTTT; CDR3aa: CASRISDTQYF; abundance: NA; j_gene: TRBJ2-3; v_gene: TRBV2; d_gene: NA
CDR3nt: TGTGCCAGTAGTATAGTGGGTAACACCGGGGAGCTGTTTTTT; CDR3aa: CASSIVGNTGELFF; abundance: once; j_gene: TRBJ2-2; v_gene: TRBV19; d_gene: NA
CDR3nt: TGTGCCAGCAGCTGGAGCAGTGGCACAGATACGCAGTATTTT; CDR3aa: CASSWSSGTDTQYF; abundance: NA; j_gene: TRBJ2-3; v_gene: TRBV11-2; d_gene: NA
CDR3nt: TGTGCCAGCAGCTTAGAAGTTTGGACAAGGAGAGGTGAAAAACTGTTTTTT; CDR3aa: CASSLEVWTRRGEKLFF; abundance: NA; j_gene: TRBJ1-4; v_gene: TRBV11-2; d_gene: NA
CDR3nt: TGTGCAAGTCGCTTACCCATGGGGAACACTGAAGCTTTCTTT; CDR3aa: CASRLPMGNTEAFF; abundance: few; j_gene: TRBJ1-1; v_gene: TRBV12-2; d_gene: NA
CDR3nt: TGTGCCAGCAGTTTAAAGTCAGGGGGAGCCTACGAGCAGTACTTC; CDR3aa: CASSLKSGGAYEQYF; abundance: NA; j_gene: TRBJ2-7; v_gene: TRBV27; d_gene: TRBD1
CDR3nt: TGTGCCAGCAGCGGTAACCGGGTTAGAACCACTGGGGCCAACGTCCTGACTTTC; CDR3aa: CASSGNRVRTTGANVLTF; abundance: NA; j_gene: TRBJ2-6; v_gene: TRBV9; d_gene: NA
CDR3nt: TGCAGCGTTCTGGCGCCTAGCACAGATACGCAGTATTTT; CDR3aa: CSVLAPSTDTQYF; abundance: NA; j_gene: TRBJ2-3; v_gene: TRBV29-1; d_gene: NA
CDR3nt: TGTGCCAGCAGCCCCGACAACAAGGGGGCAGGTGGCTACACCTTC; CDR3aa: CASSPDNKGAGGYTF; abundance: NA; j_gene: TRBJ1-2; v_gene: TRBV7-9; d_gene: TRBD1
CDR3nt: TGTGCCAGCAGCTTGGGGGCAGGACTGCCCTACGAGCAGTACTTC; CDR3aa: CASSLGAGLPYEQYF; abundance: NA; j_gene: TRBJ2-7; v_gene: TRBV5-8; d_gene: NA
CDR3nt: TGTGCCATCAAGGGGGCTGTGGGGACAGATACGCAGTATTTT; CDR3aa: CAIKGAVGTDTQYF; abundance: once; j_gene: TRBJ2-3; v_gene: TRBV10-3; d_gene: TRBD1
CDR3nt: TGTGCCAGCAGTTCCCCGGGGGACAGAGGTTCACCCCTCCACTTT; CDR3aa: CASSSPGDRGSPLHF; abundance: NA; j_gene: TRBJ1-6; v_gene: TRBV2; d_gene: TRBD1
CDR3nt: TGTGCCAGCAGCCACCCCCCTGGACAGGGGGACCCAACTAATGAAAAACTGTTTTTT; CDR3aa: CASSHPPGQGDPTNEKLFF; abundance: NA; j_gene: TRBJ1-4; v_gene: TRBV7-9; d_gene: TRBD1
CDR3nt: TGTGCCAGCAGTGAAGAACTACCGCTTTACAATGAGCAGTTCTTC; CDR3aa: CASSEELPLYNEQFF; abundance: NA; j_gene: TRBJ2-1; v_gene: TRBV6-1; d_gene: NA
CDR3nt: TGTGCCAGCCGACTAGTGCCATCCACCGGGGAGCTGTTTTTT; CDR3aa: CASRLVPSTGELFF; abundance: NA; j_gene: TRBJ2-2; v_gene: TRBV7-9; d_gene: NA
CDR3nt: TGTGCCAGCAGTGACGGGCAGGGGGCCACAGATACGCAGTATTTT; CDR3aa: CASSDGQGATDTQYF; abundance: NA; j_gene: TRBJ2-3; v_gene: TRBV6-4; d_gene: TRBD1